The rows below give T cell receptor beta chains drawn from one sample of a study of T cells in Graves' hyperthyroidism and ophthalmopathy. Using its own MiXCR run on the multiplex PCR reads, TCRdb lists one record per CDR3 protein. The sample records fewer than 900,000 distinct CDR3 sequences, around 20% being singletons. The sample comprised blood. Receptors originate from a woman aged 45-59 years with Graves' hyperthyroidism that later progressed to Graves' ophthalmopathy. The conserved cysteine and the conserved F or W are not part of the CDR3 here. Each record gives: V gene, CDR3 protein.

v_gene: TRBV20-1; CDR3aa: SARSRLAGGTDTQY
v_gene: TRBV6-1; CDR3aa: ASSERDGDEQY
v_gene: TRBV11-2; CDR3aa: ASSSGLVIANEQF
v_gene: TRBV6-1; CDR3aa: ASRTGVWGSGNTIY
v_gene: TRBV12-3/TRBV12-4; CDR3aa: ASTWEGLTDTQY
v_gene: TRBV30; CDR3aa: AWSTQEAGNSPLH
v_gene: TRBV3-1; CDR3aa: ASSQDPTGNQPQH
v_gene: TRBV20-1; CDR3aa: SANLWGRNEKLF
v_gene: TRBV12-3/TRBV12-4; CDR3aa: ASRPDRDRGMDTQY
v_gene: TRBV6-1; CDR3aa: ASSELGVYGYT
v_gene: TRBV6-2/TRBV6-3; CDR3aa: ASSQNQPQH
v_gene: TRBV27; CDR3aa: ASSPSGFPGELF
v_gene: TRBV5-1; CDR3aa: ASSSGTSGNNEQF
v_gene: TRBV14; CDR3aa: ASSQEFRGTEAF
v_gene: TRBV11-1; CDR3aa: ASSHLGLAGVVTDTQY
v_gene: TRBV5-4; CDR3aa: ASSPGTSDLRELF
v_gene: TRBV24-1; CDR3aa: ATSAVGTEAF
v_gene: TRBV7-2; CDR3aa: ASSRWLETQY
v_gene: TRBV10-3; CDR3aa: AIGKQETQY
v_gene: TRBV10-3; CDR3aa: AISGPSATSTDTQY
v_gene: TRBV6-1; CDR3aa: ASSRTRYEQY
v_gene: TRBV15; CDR3aa: ATRIGGSGEAF
v_gene: TRBV18; CDR3aa: ASSLSVDGSQPQH
v_gene: TRBV10-2; CDR3aa: ASKPGQGSYEQY
v_gene: TRBV12-3/TRBV12-4; CDR3aa: ASSFRGGSPLH
v_gene: TRBV19; CDR3aa: ASSNRELNTEAF
v_gene: TRBV18; CDR3aa: ASSETNTEAF
v_gene: TRBV29-1; CDR3aa: SAEGVTHYNEQF
v_gene: TRBV7-8; CDR3aa: ASSPRGLAGGSSYNEQF
v_gene: TRBV6-1; CDR3aa: ASSPTSGTPEAF
v_gene: TRBV12-3/TRBV12-4; CDR3aa: ASRPGLADNEQF
v_gene: TRBV7-8; CDR3aa: ASSPVFAQSEKLF
v_gene: TRBV7-2; CDR3aa: ASSPGVHTDTQY
v_gene: TRBV20-1; CDR3aa: SAPSSGESTDTQY
v_gene: TRBV11-2; CDR3aa: ASSQPGVEQF
v_gene: TRBV7-6; CDR3aa: ASSLLGAREYGYT
v_gene: TRBV20-1; CDR3aa: SATSGALNYGYT
v_gene: TRBV12-3/TRBV12-4; CDR3aa: ASRIRGLGNSGELF
v_gene: TRBV2; CDR3aa: ASSESNRNSGNTIY
v_gene: TRBV20-1; CDR3aa: SAETGSWGYT
v_gene: TRBV5-6; CDR3aa: ASSLRTEAF
v_gene: TRBV4-1; CDR3aa: ASSQGRFGNNEQF
v_gene: TRBV7-9; CDR3aa: ASSVGLGTHYGYT
v_gene: TRBV5-1; CDR3aa: ASSLVDGSGANVLT
v_gene: TRBV20-1; CDR3aa: SASSPTGRTDTQY
v_gene: TRBV15; CDR3aa: ATSRDLEGTTEAF
v_gene: TRBV3-1; CDR3aa: ASSQGIGSYNEQF
v_gene: TRBV6-1; CDR3aa: ASSANRGGSHNEQF
v_gene: TRBV6-1; CDR3aa: ASSGQGVVFSAEAF
v_gene: TRBV6-1; CDR3aa: ASSASPYEQY
v_gene: TRBV7-9; CDR3aa: ASTPHIMNTEAF
v_gene: TRBV24-1; CDR3aa: ATRAGGYGYT
v_gene: TRBV12-3/TRBV12-4; CDR3aa: ASTLNPYNEQF
v_gene: TRBV5-1; CDR3aa: ASSRGNRELYEQY
v_gene: TRBV11-1; CDR3aa: ASSHPSGGPNEQF
v_gene: TRBV7-6; CDR3aa: ASSVEQGLGYGYT
v_gene: TRBV5-1; CDR3aa: ASSLNRGRYNEQF
v_gene: TRBV7-8; CDR3aa: ASSRTPGLNNPNYGYT
v_gene: TRBV6-5; CDR3aa: ASSYLDGFNEQF